Below, 20 T cell receptor beta chains from the same sample are listed, as sequenced in a study of T cells in Graves' hyperthyroidism and ophthalmopathy. TCR beta CDR3 region amplification was performed from RNA transcripts. The primer set for the first-round RT-PCR of the TCR CDR3 was HTBI. Using its own MiXCR run on the multiplex PCR reads, TCRdb lists one record per CDR3 protein. There are more than 500,000 distinct CDR3 sequences in the sample; roughly 50% occur only once, and 15% to 20% lies in the top ten. Sequenced: peripheral blood or thyroid tissue (not recorded which). These receptor sequences come from an adult woman with Graves' disease, either hyperthyroidism or ophthalmopathy (not recorded which).

This clonotype was recorded once. The genes are TRBV29-1 and TRBJ1-2; D not certain. Germline CDR1 reads SQVTM; CDR2 reads ANQGSEA. The CDR3 runs 14 residues. V lost 4 bases, J lost 6 bases, and 18 bases lay in between. DNA for the CDR3: TGCAGCGTTGTCGAGGGTGGAGGCGGTAATGGCTACACCTTC. As protein: CSVVEGGGGNGYTF.

With regard to this clonotype: The junction and the germline gene differ at one end; a read error may be behind it. The rearrangement uses TRBV10-2 and TRBJ2-7, with TRBD2 identical over 10 bases. Germline V gives CDR1 WSHSY, CDR2 SAAADI. There are 16 residues in the CDR3. CDR3 in DNA: TGTGCCAGCAGTGAAGGGCTAGCGGGGGCCTCCTACGAGCAGTACTTC. Translation gives CASSEGLAGASYEQYF.

This clonotype was detected many times. The rearrangement joins TRBV7-9 to TRBJ2-7; weak D call: TRBD1 (6 bases). The CDR3 has 18 amino acids. The germline V gene has CDR1 SEHNR and CDR2 FQNEAQ (reference sequence). V was clipped by 4 bases and J by 2 bases, with 24 bases between them. The CDR3 protein is CASSSIRPRGSPTYEQYF. The CDR3 bases are TGTGCCAGCAGCTCAATCCGCCCGAGGGGGTCCCCGACCTACGAGCAGTACTTC.

This clonotype turned up a few times. The rearrangement links TRBV7-7 to TRBJ2-1; either TRBD1 or TRBD2 may fit D (5 bases each). Germline CDR1 is SSHAT and CDR2 is FNYEAQ (reference sequence). This CDR3 spans 18 amino acids. Trimming took off 8 bases at V and 3 bases at J, with 26 bases between the two ends. Written as DNA, the CDR3 is TGTGCCAGCTCTAGGGGTCGAGGGGCCCTAGTCTTCTACAATGAGCAGTTCTTC. It translates to CASSRGRGALVFYNEQFF.

The CDR3 DNA reads TGTGCCATCAGTGAGGAGGGGACCGGATCACCCCTCCACTTT. Translating it yields CAISEEGTGSPLHF. V usage is TRBV10-3 and J usage is TRBJ1-6; D might be TRBD1 (5 bases). CDR1 and CDR2 from the germline V gene are ENHRY and SYGVKD. The V and J ends lost 2 bases and 10 bases respectively, with 12 bases between them. The CDR3 runs 14 residues.

V usage is TRBV5-1 and J usage is TRBJ1-1; D is perhaps TRBD1 (5 bases). With 3 bases removed from V and 5 bases from J, the gap between germline ends came to 14 bases. CDR1 is SGHRS, CDR2 YFSETQ, per germline. The CDR3 has 14 residues. CDR3 bases: TGCGCCAGCAGCTCGTCGGGACCGGGGACTGAAGCTTTCTTT. Its translation is CASSSSGPGTEAFF.

The rearrangement joins TRBV24-1 to TRBJ1-3; D unclear. V was cut by 12 bases and J by 0 bases, with 14 bases left in between. Germline loops: CDR1 KGHDR, CDR2 SFDVKD. The CDR3 extends over 14 amino acids. CDR3 nucleotide sequence: TGTGCCTCCCACGGACCCTACTCTGGAAACACCATATATTTT. Protein product: CASHGPYSGNTIYF.

This clonotype occurred many times. The rearrangement uses TRBV7-2 and TRBJ2-7; the D gene is possibly TRBD2 (5 bases). Germline values: CDR1 SGHTA, CDR2 FQGNSA. The CDR3 is 13 residues long. V was clipped by 6 bases and J by 4 bases, with 13 bases between them. DNA for the CDR3: TGTGCCAGCAGTCTGGACTTGCTGTACGAGCAGTACTTC. Translated, it gives CASSLDLLYEQYF.

Only a few counts were recorded for this clonotype. J is TRBJ2-1 and V is TRBV2; weak D call: TRBD1 (5 bases). Germline V CDR1 and CDR2: SNHLY, FYNNEI. V lost 1 base to trimming and J lost 0 bases, with 7 bases between them. The CDR3 has 15 amino acids. The CDR3 protein is CASSEEGDSYNEQFF. DNA of the CDR3: TGTGCCAGCAGTGAAGAAGGGGACTCCTACAATGAGCAGTTCTTC.

The V call is TRBV7-2, the J call TRBJ2-5; possibly TRBD1 for D (6 bases). Germline loops: CDR1 SGHTA, CDR2 FQGNSA. The CDR3 spans 14 residues. The ends were cut back, 5 bases at V and 4 bases at J, with 14 bases in the middle. The CDR3 loop is CASSAPRGRETQYF. DNA for the CDR3: TGTGCCAGCAGCGCCCCTAGGGGGAGAGAGACCCAGTACTTC. The entire variable domain, with the rest obtained from reference TRBV7-2 and TRBJ2-5, is as follows: GAGVSQSPSNKVTEKGKDVELRCDPISGHTALYWYRQSLGQGLEFLIYFQGNSAPDKSGLPSDRFSAERTGGSVSTLTIQRTQQEDSAVYLCASSAPRGRETQYFGPGTRLLVL.

The V and J genes are TRBV7-2 and TRBJ1-5; D might be TRBD1 (5 bases). Between the trimmed V and J ends, which lost 2 bases and 2 bases, there was a span of 16 bases. The CDR3 spans 17 residues. Germline V lookup: CDR1 SGHTA, CDR2 FQGNSA. CDR3 loop: CASSLRRGGGGNQPQHF. DNA of the CDR3: TGTGCCAGCAGCTTACGAAGGGGCGGAGGGGGCAATCAGCCCCAGCATTTT.

This clonotype was observed at least ten times. The chain employs TRBV6-5 and TRBJ2-7; D is perhaps TRBD2 (6 bases). This CDR3 is 12 amino acids long. The V gene's germline CDR1 is MNHEY and CDR2 SVGAGI. V was shortened by 9 bases and J by 4 bases, with 13 bases between the two germline ends. The CDR3 loop reads CARGGLTYEQYF. The CDR3 region has the DNA TGTGCCAGGGGGGGACTTACATACGAGCAGTACTTC.

This clonotype was detected ten times or more. This sequence joins TRBV12-3 or TRBV12-4 and TRBJ1-2; D is perhaps TRBD1 (6 bases). V was clipped by 1 base and J by 6 bases, with 9 bases between them. This CDR3 has 13 amino acids. The CDR3: CASSLDREDGYTF. The DNA of the CDR3 is TGTGCCAGCAGTTTAGACAGGGAAGATGGCTACACCTTC.

This clonotype was seen a few times. The chain employs TRBV28 and TRBJ1-1; 9 bases are shared with TRBD1. CDR1 and CDR2 from the germline V gene are MDHEN and SYDVKM. The CDR3 runs to 16 residues. With V trimmed by 4 bases and J by 1 base, 7 bases remained unmatched. Here the CDR3 reads CASSYPGTGPNTEAFF. The CDR3 DNA reads as TGTGCCAGCAGTTACCCCGGGACAGGGCCGAACACTGAAGCTTTCTTT.

This clonotype was seen a single time. The chain carries TRBV5-1 and TRBJ2-6; D possibly corresponds to TRBD2 (5 bases). Germline V CDR1 and CDR2: SGHRS, YFSETQ. The CDR3 runs to 17 residues. Trimming shortened V by 0 bases and J by 2 bases, and 12 bases separated the two germline ends. The CDR3 DNA reads as TGCGCCAGCAGCTTGGACAGAACTAGAGCTGGGGCCAACGTCCTGACTTTC. It encodes CASSLDRTRAGANVLTF.

The genes are TRBV29-1 and TRBJ2-1; D perhaps matches TRBD2 (6 bases). Germline V CDR1 and CDR2: SQVTM, ANQGSEA. The CDR3 runs 14 residues. V gave up 4 bases and J gave up 6 bases, with 16 bases separating them. The CDR3: CSVVGGRSVNEQFF. As DNA, the CDR3 is TGCAGCGTTGTAGGAGGGAGATCTGTCAATGAGCAGTTCTTC.

This clonotype came up many times. This chain links TRBV5-1 with TRBJ2-7; D possibly uses TRBD1 or TRBD2 (5 bases each). This CDR3 region has 14 residues. Trimming pared 2 bases from V and 3 bases from J, leaving 12 bases between. Per the germline V gene, CDR1 is SGHRS and CDR2 is YFSETQ. The CDR3, as DNA: TGCGCCAGCAGCTTTCGGGGCGCGAGCTACGAGCAGTACTTC. Its translation is CASSFRGASYEQYF.

CDR3 protein: CASRQGALYNEKLFF. The CDR3 DNA sequence: TGTGCCAGCAGACAGGGGGCATTGTATAATGAAAAACTGTTTTTT. The V and J genes are TRBV2 and TRBJ1-4, with 9 bases that match TRBD1. CDR3 length equals 15 residues. Germline CDR1 SNHLY, CDR2 FYNNEI. The ends lost 6 bases at V and 4 bases at J; junction bases unmatched: 6.

This clonotype was observed many times. This sequence joins TRBV7-9 and TRBJ2-7, with D maybe TRBD2 (5 bases). Trimming pared 3 bases from V and 2 bases from J, leaving 11 bases between. The length of the CDR3 is 14 residues. Germline CDR1 and CDR2: SEHNR and FQNEAQ (reference sequence). The CDR3 DNA reads TGTGCCAGCAGCTTCCGGGATTTCCCCTACGAGCAGTACTTC. This encodes CASSFRDFPYEQYF.

This clonotype has at least ten counts. The CDR3 nucleotides read TGTGCCAGCAGCCCGGGACTAGCCCCGTACGAGCAGTACTTC. Translation gives CASSPGLAPYEQYF. This sequence joins TRBV9 and TRBJ2-7; 9 nucleotides align to TRBD2. V shed 4 bases, J shed 4 bases, and the junction held 6 bases outside the gene matches. The CDR3 length is 14 residues. The germline gives CDR1 SGDLS, CDR2 YYNGEE.